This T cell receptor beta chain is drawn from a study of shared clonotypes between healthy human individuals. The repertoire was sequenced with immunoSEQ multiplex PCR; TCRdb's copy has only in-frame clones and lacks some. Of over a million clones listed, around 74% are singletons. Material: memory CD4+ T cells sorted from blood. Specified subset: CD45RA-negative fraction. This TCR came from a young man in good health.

The CDR3, as DNA: TGTGCCAGCAGCGAACTAGCGGGAGGCTCCAAAAACATTCAGTACTTC. Protein product: CASSELAGGSKNIQYF. The V and J genes are TRBV5-4 and TRBJ2-4, with 12 bases that match TRBD2. V shed 4 bases and J 2 bases; nucleotides not matched to a gene: 4. The CDR3 spans 16 residues. Germline V gene lookup returns CDR1 SGHNT and CDR2 YYREEE (reference sequence).